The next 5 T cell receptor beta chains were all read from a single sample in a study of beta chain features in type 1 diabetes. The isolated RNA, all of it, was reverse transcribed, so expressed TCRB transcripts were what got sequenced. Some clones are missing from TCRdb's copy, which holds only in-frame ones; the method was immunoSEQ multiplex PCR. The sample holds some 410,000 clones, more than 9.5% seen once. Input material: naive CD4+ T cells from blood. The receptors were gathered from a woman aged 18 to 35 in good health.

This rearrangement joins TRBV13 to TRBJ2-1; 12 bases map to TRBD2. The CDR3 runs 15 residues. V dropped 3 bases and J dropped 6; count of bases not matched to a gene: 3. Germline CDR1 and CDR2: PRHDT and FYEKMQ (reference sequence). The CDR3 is CASSLTSGRSNEQFF. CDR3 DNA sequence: TGTGCCAGCAGCTTGACTAGCGGGAGATCCAATGAGCAGTTCTTC.

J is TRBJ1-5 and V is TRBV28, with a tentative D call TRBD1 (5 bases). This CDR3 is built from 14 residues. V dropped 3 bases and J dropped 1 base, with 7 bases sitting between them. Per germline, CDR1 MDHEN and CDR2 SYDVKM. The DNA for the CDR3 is TGTGCCAGCAGTTTCAGGGACAGCAATCAGCCCCAGCATTTT. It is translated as CASSFRDSNQPQHF.

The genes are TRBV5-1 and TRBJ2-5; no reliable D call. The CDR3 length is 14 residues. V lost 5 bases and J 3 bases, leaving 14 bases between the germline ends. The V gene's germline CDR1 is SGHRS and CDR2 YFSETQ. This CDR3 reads CASRIQVSEETQYF. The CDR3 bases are TGCGCCAGCAGAATACAAGTTTCAGAAGAGACCCAGTACTTC.

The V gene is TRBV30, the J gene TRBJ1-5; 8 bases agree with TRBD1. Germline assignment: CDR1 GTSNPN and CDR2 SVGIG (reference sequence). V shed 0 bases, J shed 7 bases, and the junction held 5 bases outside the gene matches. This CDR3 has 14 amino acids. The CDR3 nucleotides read TGTGCCTGGAGTGTACAGGGGGGGCAACAGCCCCAGCATTTT. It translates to CAWSVQGGQQPQHF.

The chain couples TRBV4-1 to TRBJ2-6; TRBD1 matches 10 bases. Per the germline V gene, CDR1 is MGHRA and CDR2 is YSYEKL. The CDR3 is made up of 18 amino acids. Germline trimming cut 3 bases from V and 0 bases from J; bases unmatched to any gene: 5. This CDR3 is CASSQWDRGLSGANVLTF. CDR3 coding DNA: TGCGCCAGCAGCCAGTGGGACAGGGGCCTCTCTGGGGCCAACGTCCTGACTTTC.